The 15 T cell receptor beta chains presented below share a single source sample, sequenced in a study of cytomegalovirus exposure and HLA in healthy donors. The PCR contained 60 Vbeta and 13 Jbeta primers. Assay: immunoSEQ multiplex PCR; the TCRdb copy retains only in-frame clones and omits some. This sample has 100,000 to 150,000 clones, with around four fifths found just once. Sequenced sample: PBMCs. The receptor set was obtained from a boy between 10 and 17 years old in good health and CMV-seronegative.

The rearrangement links TRBV7-2 to TRBJ2-7; TRBD1 matches at 7 bases. V shed 2 bases and J 6 bases; nucleotides not matched to a gene: 1. Germline-derived CDR1 and CDR2 are SGHTA and FQGNSA. The CDR3 contains 12 residues. CDR3 sequence reads: CASSLRGREQYF. The CDR3 DNA reads TGTGCCAGCAGCTTAAGGGGGCGCGAGCAGTACTTC.

The chain employs TRBV7-2 and TRBJ2-1; 7 nucleotides agree with TRBD2. The trim removed 1 base at V and 5 bases at J, leaving 5 bases unmatched. This CDR3 has 15 amino acids. Per germline, CDR1 SGHTA and CDR2 FQGNSA. The CDR3: CASSLGLAAHNEQFF. The DNA for the CDR3 is TGTGCCAGCAGCTTAGGTCTAGCGGCCCACAATGAGCAGTTCTTC.

This rearrangement joins TRBV6-1 to TRBJ1-1; 7 bases line up with TRBD1. From germline, CDR1 is MNHNS and CDR2 SASEGT. This CDR3 contains 16 residues. Trimming cost V 4 bases and J 4 bases; bases outside gene matches: 12. The CDR3 DNA reads as TGTGCCAGCAGTGCCCTCGGGAGGGGGCTCGGCACTGAAGCTTTCTTT. This codes for CASSALGRGLGTEAFF.

The chain joins TRBV5-1 to TRBJ2-6; D is unresolved. Germline lookup yields CDR1 SGHRS and CDR2 YFSETQ. V gave up 7 bases and J gave up 0 bases, with 8 bases separating them. The CDR3 length is 14 residues. CDR3 loop: CASGPYSGANVLTF. Written as DNA, the CDR3 is TGCGCCAGCGGCCCTTACTCTGGGGCCAACGTCCTGACTTTC.

The chain has TRBV18 and TRBJ1-1; D might be TRBD1 (5 bases). This CDR3 is built from 15 residues. Trimming took off 3 bases at V and 3 bases at J, with 14 bases between the two ends. Germline V gene sequence: CDR1 KGHSH, CDR2 LQKENI. The chain's CDR3 is CASSPLDSTDTEAFF. The CDR3 DNA is TGTGCCAGCTCACCTCTCGACAGTACGGACACTGAAGCTTTCTTT.

V usage is TRBV13 and J usage is TRBJ2-1, with 10 nucleotides matching TRBD1. Germline trimming cut 1 base from V and 0 bases from J; bases unmatched to any gene: 9. Germline V CDR1 and CDR2: PRHDT, FYEKMQ (reference sequence). The CDR3 has 19 residues. In DNA, the CDR3 is TGTGCCAGCAGCTTAGAGTCGGGACAGGGGTCCCCCTCCTACAATGAGCAGTTCTTC. Protein product: CASSLESGQGSPSYNEQFF.

The V call is TRBV6-1, the J call TRBJ2-6; a possible D gene is TRBD1 (6 bases). The V and J ends lost 6 bases and 0 bases respectively, with 9 bases between them. Germline values: CDR1 MNHNS, CDR2 SASEGT. This CDR3 is 15 amino acids long. DNA of the CDR3: TGTGCCAGCAGACAGGGCCCCTCTGGGGCCAACGTCCTGACTTTC. Translating it yields CASRQGPSGANVLTF.

The chain joins TRBV6-1 to TRBJ1-4, with a tentative D call TRBD1 (5 bases). CDR3 length equals 15 residues. V lost 4 bases, J lost 8 bases, and 17 bases lay in between. CDR1 and CDR2 from the germline V gene are MNHNS and SASEGT. CDR3 DNA: TGTGCCAGCAGTGGGAAAGCGGGACCCGTGGAAAAACTGTTTTTT. It specifies CASSGKAGPVEKLFF.

This clone was detected only once. The genes are TRBV6-6 and TRBJ2-7; D gene ambiguous. The CDR3 sequence is 13 residues long. The V end was cut by 3 bases, the J end by 3 bases, with 9 bases between. Germline V lookup: CDR1 MNHNY, CDR2 SVGAGI (reference sequence). The CDR3 loop is CASSYGYGYEQYF. For the CDR3, the DNA is TGTGCCAGCAGTTATGGTTACGGCTACGAGCAGTACTTC.

The genes are TRBV6-6 and TRBJ2-7, with D perhaps TRBD2 (7 bases). This CDR3 has 14 amino acids. Looked up from germline, CDR1 is MNHNY and CDR2 is SVGAGI (reference sequence). The germline V and J ends were trimmed by 7 bases and 2 bases, with 15 bases remaining between them. CDR3 sequence: CASTQLGGPYEQYF. The CDR3 DNA sequence: TGTGCCAGCACCCAGCTCGGGGGGCCCTACGAGCAGTACTTC.

CDR3 in DNA: TGTGCCAGCAGTTACTCGAGGGGGTACGAGCAGTACTTC. Amino acid sequence: CASSYSRGYEQYF. V usage is TRBV6-5 and J usage is TRBJ2-7; possible D gene TRBD1, 6 bases. Germline CDR1 MNHEY, CDR2 SVGAGI. The V and J ends lost 0 bases and 4 bases respectively, with 7 bases between them. The CDR3 is 13 residues long.

This chain connects TRBV10-3 to TRBJ2-1; D is perhaps TRBD2 (7 bases). Trimming stripped 0 bases from V and 8 bases from J, with 11 bases between. The germline gives CDR1 ENHRY, CDR2 SYGVKD. This CDR3 is built from 14 residues. For the CDR3, the DNA is TGTGCCATCAGTGAGTCGCGAGGGGGGGATGAGCAGTTCTTC. Its protein is CAISESRGGDEQFF.

This chain uses TRBV27 with TRBJ2-5, with TRBD1 as a possible D gene (6 bases). Germline V CDR1 and CDR2: MNHEY, SMNVEV (reference sequence). This CDR3 spans 14 amino acids. Trimming stripped 5 bases from V and 6 bases from J, with 16 bases between. CDR3 nucleotides: TGTGCCAGCAGTCCCAGGACAGAGGGCCAGACCCAGTACTTC. This encodes CASSPRTEGQTQYF.

The chain recombines TRBV7-9 with TRBJ2-4; TRBD2 matches at 9 bases. CDR1 and CDR2 (germline): SEHNR, FQNEAQ (reference sequence). The CDR3 contains 15 residues. The V gene end was trimmed by 3 bases and the J gene end by 7 bases; junction bases not matched to a gene: 7. This chain's CDR3 is CASSFGREGSNIQYF. In nucleotides, the CDR3 is TGTGCCAGCAGCTTTGGGCGGGAGGGCTCTAACATTCAGTACTTC.

The chain employs TRBV4-2 and TRBJ2-2; a weak D match, TRBD2 (6 bases). Trimming took 0 bases from V and 5 from J, leaving 16 bases between them. CDR1 is LGHNA and CDR2 is YNFKEQ in the germline V gene. The CDR3 runs to 17 residues. The CDR3 spells CASSQDQRGGRTGELFF. CDR3 DNA: TGTGCCAGCAGCCAAGATCAGCGCGGAGGGAGAACCGGGGAGCTGTTTTTT.